This T cell receptor (beta chain) was recorded in a study of T cell changes during pregnancy in multiple sclerosis. Data came from immunoSEQ multiplex PCR; TCRdb stores just in-frame clones and leaves some out. This sample has about 81,000 clones; roughly 93% occur once, and the top ten carry approximately 2.4%. The CDR3 has 15 amino acids. Germline assignment: CDR1 MNHNS and CDR2 SASEGT. Trimming pared 8 bases from V and 4 bases from J, leaving 19 bases between. This chain connects TRBV6-1 to TRBJ2-3; D might be TRBD2 (5 bases). The sequence derives from a female donor with multiple sclerosis, enrolled in a pregnancy study. This specimen consisted of peripheral blood, obtained in the third trimester of pregnancy. The CDR3 here is CASSLRLQIPDTQYF. As DNA, the CDR3 is TGTGCCAGCTCTTTGAGACTACAGATTCCAGATACGCAGTATTTT.